One and the same sample provided the 25 T cell receptor beta chains below, sequenced in a study of T-cell reconstitution after alpha-beta-depleted transplantation in children. The TCRbeta library incorporated unique molecular identifiers. TCRdb reprocessed the PCR reads via MiXCR and lists one record per CDR3 protein. Of a few hundred thousand distinct CDR3 sequences in the sample, roughly 43% are singletons; the top ten hold under 35%. Here the sequenced sample was PBMCs, taken before TCRalphabeta/CD19-depleted stem cell transplant. These receptors were collected from a girl aged 2-10 years with aplastic anemia, due to receive a stem cell transplant.

In its sample, this clonotype was seen a few times. The CDR3 sequence is CASRIGTGGHYEQYF. The CDR3 region has the DNA TGTGCCAGCAGAATCGGGACAGGGGGACACTACGAGCAGTACTTC. V gene TRBV5-5 combines with J gene TRBJ2-7; 11 bases are a match to TRBD1. Trimming removed 5 bases from V and 3 bases from J; junction bases left unmatched: 7. CDR3 length equals 15 residues. From germline, CDR1 is SGHKS and CDR2 YYEKEE (reference sequence). The whole variable domain, filled in from reference TRBV5-5 and TRBJ2-7, reads DAGVTQSPTHLIKTRGQQVTLRCSPISGHKSVSWYQQVLGQGPQFIFQYYEKEERGRGNFPDRFSARQFPNYSSELNVNALLLGDSALYLCASRIGTGGHYEQYFGPGTRLTVT.

This clonotype was seen once. The chain uses TRBV20-1 and TRBJ2-7; 9 bases line up with TRBD2. V gave up 4 bases and J gave up 3 bases; unmatched junction bases: 4. Germline CDR1 is DFQATT and CDR2 is SNEGSKA (reference sequence). CDR3 size: 13 residues. The CDR3 reads CSAILAGVYEQYF. For the CDR3, the DNA is TGCAGTGCTATATTAGCGGGAGTCTACGAGCAGTACTTC.

This clonotype showed up many times. The rearrangement uses TRBV7-2 and TRBJ2-1; D unclear. The germline V gene encodes CDR1 SGHTA and CDR2 FQGNSA. Trimming took 1 base from V and 0 from J, leaving 7 bases between them. The CDR3 length is 15 residues. The CDR3 sequence: CASSLVSDSYNEQFF. The CDR3 DNA sequence: TGTGCCAGCAGCTTAGTTTCCGACTCCTACAATGAGCAGTTCTTC. Using reference TRBV7-2 and TRBJ2-1 for the parts outside the CDR3, the full variable domain is GAGVSQSPSNKVTEKGKDVELRCDPISGHTALYWYRQSLGQGLEFLIYFQGNSAPDKSGLPSDRFSAERTGGSVSTLTIQRTQQEDSAVYLCASSLVSDSYNEQFFGPGTRLTVL.

The table lists this clonotype with a few counts. V is TRBV5-4 and J is TRBJ1-4; TRBD1 matches at 7 bases. The V segment lost 7 bases and the J segment 3 bases; nucleotides outside the gene matches: 6. This CDR3 is built from 14 residues. CDR1 SGHNT and CDR2 YYREEE come from the germline V gene (reference sequence). DNA of the CDR3: TGTGCCAGCGGACGACAGGGACCTAATGAAAAACTGTTTTTT. Translated: CASGRQGPNEKLFF.

This clonotype was counted a few times. The chain joins TRBV7-2 to TRBJ2-7; 7 bases agree with TRBD2. This CDR3 contains 15 residues. Germline lookup yields CDR1 SGHTA and CDR2 FQGNSA. V dropped 2 bases and J dropped 7; count of bases not matched to a gene: 11. CDR3 residues: CASSLRGRAFGEQYF. Written as DNA, the CDR3 is TGTGCCAGCAGCTTACGTGGGAGGGCCTTCGGAGAGCAGTACTTC.

The chain links TRBV29-1 to TRBJ2-1; 9 positions match TRBD2. The CDR3 has 15 residues. Germline V gene lookup returns CDR1 SQVTM and CDR2 ANQGSEA. The V and J ends lost 6 bases and 6 bases, in that order; junction bases with no gene match: 12. CDR3 residues: CSVALAGSRINEQFF. Here the CDR3 DNA reads TGCAGCGTGGCACTAGCGGGTAGTCGTATCAATGAGCAGTTCTTC.

This chain joins TRBV7-9 and TRBJ1-6, with D possibly matching TRBD1 (5 bases). The V and J ends lost 2 bases and 10 bases respectively, with 12 bases between them. The CDR3 has 14 amino acids. From germline, CDR1 is SEHNR and CDR2 FQNEAQ (reference sequence). This chain's CDR3 is CASSLKAGWSPLHF. In DNA form, the CDR3 reads TGTGCCAGCAGCTTAAAGGCAGGGTGGTCACCCCTCCACTTT.

J is TRBJ2-3 and V is TRBV28; TRBD2 matches 9 bases. This CDR3 has 15 amino acids. The junction had 7 bases not matched to a gene; V was cut back by 6 bases and J by 3 bases. Germline values: CDR1 MDHEN, CDR2 SYDVKM. The CDR3 DNA is TGTGCCAGCAGAGCGGGGGGCCGGGGGACAGATACGCAGTATTTT. It specifies CASRAGGRGTDTQYF. Filled out from reference TRBV28 and TRBJ2-3, the complete variable domain reads DVKVTQSSRYLVKRTGEKVFLECVQDMDHENMFWYRQDPGLGLRLIYFSYDVKMKEKGDIPEGYSVSREKKERFSLILESASTNQTSMYLCASRAGGRGTDTQYFGPGTRLTVL.

CDR3 loop: CASSQDTGPGNTIYF. In nucleotides, the CDR3 is TGCGCCAGCAGCCAAGATACAGGGCCTGGAAACACCATATATTTT. The J gene is TRBJ1-3, the V gene TRBV4-3, with D perhaps matching TRBD1 (6 bases). Trimming cost V 0 bases and J 2 bases, with 8 bases left between them. The germline CDR1 and CDR2 sequences are LGHNA and YSLEER. This CDR3 contains 15 residues.

The rearrangement uses TRBV11-2 and TRBJ2-7, with D uncertain. The V end was cut by 1 base, the J end by 5 bases, with 9 bases between. Germline V lookup: CDR1 SGHAT, CDR2 FQNNGV. CDR3 length: 13 residues. This CDR3 reads CASSLGPDDEQYF. The CDR3 DNA follows: TGTGCCAGCAGCTTAGGACCGGACGACGAGCAGTACTTC. Full variable domain (outside the CDR3, taken from reference TRBV11-2 and TRBJ2-7): EAGVAQSPRYKIIEKRQSVAFWCNPISGHATLYWYQQILGQGPKLLIQFQNNGVVDDSQLPKDRFSAERLKGVDSTLKIQPAKLEDSAVYLCASSLGPDDEQYFGPGTRLTVT.

The DNA of the CDR3 is TGTGCCTGGAGTACGCCGGACAGGGGTCACAATGAGCAGTTCTTC. Translation gives CAWSTPDRGHNEQFF. This chain uses TRBV30 with TRBJ2-1; 9 nucleotides align to TRBD1. Germline CDR1 is GTSNPN and CDR2 is SVGIG (reference sequence). This CDR3 comprises 15 residues. V shed 2 bases, J shed 5 bases, and the junction held 7 bases outside the gene matches.

There are many counts of this clonotype. The V and J genes are TRBV10-1 and TRBJ2-3, with D possibly called TRBD1 or TRBD2 (5 bases each). CDR3 size: 17 residues. Germline CDR1 WNHNN, CDR2 SYGVQD (reference sequence). V lost 0 bases and J lost 2, with 15 bases in between. CDR3 loop: CASSESRGYGATDTQYF. The CDR3 bases are TGCGCCAGCAGTGAGTCGCGAGGGTATGGGGCCACAGATACGCAGTATTTT.

V is TRBV12-3 or TRBV12-4 and J is TRBJ2-7; 8 bases match TRBD2. This CDR3 spans 16 amino acids. V gave up 2 bases and J gave up 2 bases; unmatched junction bases: 8. The CDR3 here is CASSLNGGDRPYEQYF. In DNA, the CDR3 is TGTGCCAGCAGTTTAAACGGGGGGGATCGCCCCTACGAGCAGTACTTC.

This clonotype was detected a few times. The V gene is TRBV2, the J gene TRBJ2-2; 8 nucleotides match TRBD1. The CDR3 sequence is 14 residues long. Trimming cost V 3 bases and J 6 bases; bases outside gene matches: 3. CDR1 is SNHLY and CDR2 is FYNNEI in the germline V gene. Here the CDR3 reads CASSEATGAGELFF. The CDR3, as DNA: TGTGCCAGCAGTGAGGCGACAGGGGCCGGGGAGCTGTTTTTT. The whole variable domain, remainder taken from reference TRBV2 and TRBJ2-2, is EPEVTQTPSHQVTQMGQEVILRCVPISNHLYFYWYRQILGQKVEFLVSFYNNEISEKSEIFDDQFSVERPDGSNFTLKIRSTKLEDSAMYFCASSEATGAGELFFGEGSRLTVL.

V is TRBV6-5 and J is TRBJ2-1; weak D call: TRBD2 (6 bases). V dropped 6 bases and J dropped 4 bases, with 16 bases sitting between them. The germline CDR1 and CDR2 sequences are MNHEY and SVGAGI. CDR3 length: 15 residues. The CDR3 loop reads CASRSRDFIYNEQFF. The CDR3 DNA sequence: TGTGCCAGCAGGTCACGGGACTTCATTTACAATGAGCAGTTCTTC.

This clonotype was counted once. The V call is TRBV11-2, the J call TRBJ2-1; D is uncertain. V was pared by 1 base and J by 8 bases, with 9 bases between. Germline loops: CDR1 SGHAT, CDR2 FQNNGV. CDR3 length: 13 residues. This CDR3 is CASSLVSQHEQFF. In DNA, the CDR3 is TGTGCCAGCAGCTTAGTCTCCCAACATGAGCAGTTCTTC.

The CDR3 sequence: CASSQGGTGDTQYF. The CDR3 DNA reads TGTGCCAGCAGCCAAGGTGGGACGGGAGATACGCAGTATTTT. This chain uses TRBV3-1 with TRBJ2-3; either TRBD1 or TRBD2 may supply D (5 bases each). Germline V gene lookup returns CDR1 LGHDT and CDR2 YNNKEL (reference sequence). Trimming cost V 1 base and J 5 bases, with 10 bases left between them. This CDR3 has 14 amino acids.

Ten or more counts support this clonotype. The chain combines TRBV20-1 with TRBJ2-7; the match to TRBD2 covers 10 bases. From germline, CDR1 is DFQATT and CDR2 SNEGSKA (reference sequence). This CDR3 is built from 14 residues. Trimming at V came to 6 bases and at J to 0 bases, leaving 5 bases not matched to a gene. CDR3 amino acids: CSAATSGASYEQYF. The CDR3 DNA reads as TGCAGTGCAGCTACTAGCGGGGCCTCCTACGAGCAGTACTTC.

The V call is TRBV5-1, the J call TRBJ2-5; weak D call: TRBD2 (5 bases). The CDR3 has 17 amino acids. V was cut by 1 base and J by 5 bases, with 21 bases left in between. Looked up from germline, CDR1 is SGHRS and CDR2 is YFSETQ. The CDR3 loop reads CASSLPRTGLTRETQYF. As DNA, the CDR3 is TGCGCCAGCAGCTTGCCACGTACTGGACTGACGCGCGAGACCCAGTACTTC.

This clonotype came up many times. V is TRBV7-2 and J is TRBJ2-3; tentatively, D is TRBD1 (6 bases). Germline V CDR1 and CDR2: SGHTA, FQGNSA. Trimming removed 5 bases at V and 4 bases at J, with 19 bases between. The CDR3 length is 16 residues. CDR3 DNA: TGTGCCAGCAGCCCTTTCCATACAGGGCGCCCAGATACGCAGTATTTT. Its translation: CASSPFHTGRPDTQYF.

At least ten counts were recorded for this clonotype. The chain recombines TRBV2 with TRBJ2-1; D not certain. This CDR3 has 16 amino acids. Between the trimmed V and J ends, which lost 4 bases and 5 bases, there was a span of 18 bases. CDR1 SNHLY and CDR2 FYNNEI come from the germline V gene. The CDR3 nucleotides read TGTGCCAGCAGTGGAAAGGTAACACACAGACACAATGAGCAGTTCTTC. Its translation is CASSGKVTHRHNEQFF.

This sequence joins TRBV18 and TRBJ2-1; D is unclear. The CDR3 extends over 16 amino acids. The V end lost 3 bases, the J end lost 0 bases, and 12 bases lay between the germline ends. CDR1 and CDR2 (germline): KGHSH, LQKENI. As DNA, the CDR3 is TGTGCCAGCTCACCGGTCGACGGGTACTCCTACAATGAGCAGTTCTTC. It encodes CASSPVDGYSYNEQFF.

This clonotype was counted many times. This chain connects TRBV7-2 to TRBJ2-7; D is perhaps TRBD1 (6 bases). Germline V gene data show CDR1 as SGHTA and CDR2 as FQGNSA. V was shortened by 6 bases and J by 5 bases, with 20 bases between the two germline ends. The CDR3 is made up of 15 amino acids. In DNA, the CDR3 is TGTGCCAGCAGTGTTACCGGGACAAACCAGCACGAGCAGTACTTC. It encodes CASSVTGTNQHEQYF. Using reference TRBV7-2 and TRBJ2-7 for the parts outside the CDR3, the full variable domain is GAGVSQSPSNKVTEKGKDVELRCDPISGHTALYWYRQSLGQGLEFLIYFQGNSAPDKSGLPSDRFSAERTGGSVSTLTIQRTQQEDSAVYLCASSVTGTNQHEQYFGPGTRLTVT.

This chain links TRBV28 with TRBJ2-1; D tentatively fits TRBD1 or TRBD2 (5 bases each). CDR3 length equals 16 residues. CDR1 MDHEN and CDR2 SYDVKM come from the germline V gene. The V end was cut by 3 bases, the J end by 0 bases, with 12 bases between. Here the CDR3 reads CASSFGDGGSYNEQFF. The CDR3 DNA follows: TGTGCCAGCAGTTTCGGGGATGGGGGCTCCTACAATGAGCAGTTCTTC.

This clonotype was observed a handful of times. J is TRBJ1-5 and V is TRBV7-9, with unresolved D. V was shortened by 6 bases and J by 0 bases, with 9 bases between the two germline ends. CDR3 length: 14 residues. The germline V gene encodes CDR1 SEHNR and CDR2 FQNEAQ (reference sequence). CDR3 loop: CASRPLGSNQPQHF. As DNA, the CDR3 is TGTGCCAGCAGGCCGCTGGGTAGCAATCAGCCCCAGCATTTT.